Shown below are 17 T cell receptor beta chains from a single sample sequenced in a study of neurological immune-mediated disorders. Via MiXCR, TCRdb re-called the 5' RACE reads, giving one row per CDR3 protein. The sample includes tens of thousands of distinct CDR3 sequences, about 14% of them seen just once. What was sequenced was PBMCs. These TCRs come from a woman in her forties or fifties in good health.

This clonotype was observed many times. This chain connects TRBV5-5 to TRBJ1-5; maybe TRBD1 (5 bases). The CDR3 spans 14 residues. CDR1 and CDR2 from the germline V gene are SGHKS and YYEKEE (reference sequence). V lost 0 bases and J lost 3, with 7 bases in between. In DNA, the CDR3 is TGTGCCAGCAGCTTGGGACAGCTCAATCAGCCCCAGCATTTT. Protein product: CASSLGQLNQPQHF.

This clonotype was picked up many times. The V and J genes are TRBV10-3 and TRBJ2-3, with 15 bases fitting TRBD2. The CDR3 contains 17 residues. Germline V CDR1 and CDR2: ENHRY, SYGVKD. The ends lost 0 bases at V and 8 bases at J; junction bases unmatched: 6. CDR3 residues: CAISESEGTSGRRTQYF. CDR3 sequence (DNA): TGTGCCATCAGTGAGTCCGAGGGGACTAGCGGGAGGCGTACGCAGTATTTT.

V is TRBV3-1 and J is TRBJ1-1, with a possible D match to TRBD1 (6 bases). CDR1 is LGHDT, CDR2 YNNKEL, per germline (reference sequence). V was trimmed by 0 bases and J by 5 bases, leaving 19 bases between them. CDR3 size: 17 residues. CDR3 residues: CASSQEPLRGRVTEAFF. CDR3 in DNA: TGTGCCAGCAGCCAAGAACCCTTGCGGGGGCGGGTGACTGAAGCTTTCTTT.

The chain couples TRBV28 to TRBJ1-2; 7 bases align to TRBD1. This CDR3 spans 14 amino acids. The germline CDR1 and CDR2 sequences are MDHEN and SYDVKM. J lost 4 bases, V lost 5 bases, and 7 bases had no gene match. The CDR3 region has the DNA TGTGCCAGCAGTGTGTACAGGGGAGTCTATGGCTACACCTTC. The encoded protein is CASSVYRGVYGYTF.

This clonotype was seen many times. This chain joins TRBV12-3 or TRBV12-4 and TRBJ2-1, with 10 nucleotides matching TRBD2. The CDR3 length is 15 residues. With 2 bases clipped from V and 10 bases from J, the junction kept 8 bases outside the gene matches. The CDR3 bases are TGTGCCAGCAGTTTACGTAGCGGGGGGACCAGGGAGCAGTTCTTC. Protein product: CASSLRSGGTREQFF.

The genes are TRBV5-5 and TRBJ1-4; D not certain. This CDR3 contains 13 residues. V shed 2 bases and J shed 6 bases, with 8 bases lying between them. CDR1 and CDR2 (germline): SGHKS, YYEKEE (reference sequence). In DNA, the CDR3 is TGTGCCAGCAGCTTCAGCACACATGAAAAACTGTTTTTT. Protein product: CASSFSTHEKLFF. Drawing the rest from reference TRBV5-5 and TRBJ1-4, the complete variable domain is DAGVTQSPTHLIKTRGQQVTLRCSPISGHKSVSWYQQVLGQGPQFIFQYYEKEERGRGNFPDRFSARQFPNYSSELNVNALLLGDSALYLCASSFSTHEKLFFGSGTQLSVL.

This clonotype was observed many times. The chain uses TRBV5-6 and TRBJ2-7; tentative D call: TRBD1 (5 bases). From germline, CDR1 is SGHDT and CDR2 YYEEEE. This CDR3 comprises 14 residues. The V end was cut by 0 bases, the J end by 3 bases, with 10 bases between. As DNA, the CDR3 is TGTGCCAGCAGCTTGGGCAGGGTCGGCTACGAGCAGTACTTC. Translated: CASSLGRVGYEQYF.

A remark on this clonotype: Just one base apart from a much larger clone, this may be a read error. The rearrangement uses TRBV3-1 and TRBJ2-2; a possible D gene is TRBD1 (5 bases). The ends were cut back, 0 bases at V and 5 bases at J, with 13 bases in the middle. The germline CDR1 and CDR2 sequences are LGHDT and YNNKEL (reference sequence). This CDR3 is built from 16 residues. CDR3 coding DNA: TGTGCCAGCAGCCAAGATGACCTGGGGCAAACCGGGGAGCTGTTTTTT. Residues: CASSQDDLGQTGELFF.

This clonotype has at least ten counts. V usage is TRBV15 and J usage is TRBJ1-6, with TRBD1 matching 8 bases. The CDR3 length is 12 residues. Germline CDR1 reads LNHNV; CDR2 reads YYDKDF (reference sequence). V was clipped by 8 bases and J by 9 bases; unmatched bases: 3. This CDR3 is CATEDRASPLHF. In DNA form, the CDR3 reads TGTGCCACCGAGGACAGGGCTTCACCCCTCCACTTT.

This clonotype was seen at least ten times. The V gene is TRBV5-1, the J gene TRBJ2-7, with TRBD1 matching over 7 bases. Germline CDR1 is SGHRS and CDR2 is YFSETQ. V was pared by 5 bases and J by 5 bases, with 4 bases of the junction left unmatched. This CDR3 contains 12 residues. As DNA, the CDR3 is TGCGCCAGCAGGAGAGACAGGGACGAGCAGTACTTC. Amino acid sequence: CASRRDRDEQYF.

This clonotype has ten or more counts. The rearrangement links TRBV11-2 to TRBJ2-1; 9 positions match TRBD2. V lost 3 bases to trimming and J lost 4 bases; unmatched junction nucleotides: 1. This CDR3 is 14 amino acids long. Germline CDR1 reads SGHAT; CDR2 reads FQNNGV. The CDR3 sequence: CASSFLAGYNEQFF. CDR3 sequence (DNA): TGTGCCAGCAGCTTCCTAGCGGGGTACAATGAGCAGTTCTTC.

This clonotype was recorded at least ten times. This chain joins TRBV5-1 and TRBJ1-1, with TRBD1 as a possible D gene (6 bases). Germline V gives CDR1 SGHRS, CDR2 YFSETQ. The V end was cut by 3 bases, the J end by 2 bases, with 11 bases between. CDR3 length equals 14 residues. CDR3 DNA sequence: TGCGCCAGCAGCTCCAGGACAGCTAACACTGAAGCTTTCTTT. Its protein is CASSSRTANTEAFF.

This clonotype was seen ten or more times. The chain carries TRBV5-1 and TRBJ2-5; 7 bases line up with TRBD1. Trimming took 5 bases from V and 2 from J; bases not matched to a gene: 12. Germline-derived CDR1 and CDR2 are SGHRS and YFSETQ. The CDR3 has 16 amino acids. CDR3 region: CASSSTGLKVQETQYF. Here the CDR3 DNA reads TGCGCCAGCAGTTCGACAGGGTTGAAGGTACAAGAGACCCAGTACTTC.

This clonotype was seen many times. The rearrangement joins TRBV6-2 or TRBV6-3 to TRBJ2-1, with D uncertain. The ends were cut back, 1 base at V and 2 bases at J, with 6 bases in the middle. Germline V gene data show CDR1 as MNHEY and CDR2 as SVGEGT. The CDR3 is 14 amino acids. The DNA for the CDR3 is TGTGCCAGCAGTTACTACACACCCTACAATGAGCAGTTCTTC. Translating it yields CASSYYTPYNEQFF.

This clonotype came up many times. CDR3 bases: TGCGCCAGCAGCCATCGGACTGCACGGGACACAGATACGCAGTATTTT. As protein: CASSHRTARDTDTQYF. The V and J genes are TRBV5-1 and TRBJ2-3; weak D call: TRBD2 (5 bases). CDR3 length: 16 residues. V was clipped by 4 bases and J by 2 bases, with 17 bases between them. Germline-derived CDR1 and CDR2 are SGHRS and YFSETQ.

This clonotype occurred many times. J is TRBJ2-7 and V is TRBV12-3 or TRBV12-4; D is perhaps TRBD2 (5 bases). The CDR3 runs to 12 residues. V gave up 6 bases and J gave up 5 bases, with 11 bases separating them. CDR3 amino acids: CASRHTSNEQYF. The CDR3 DNA sequence: TGTGCCAGCAGACACACTAGTAACGAGCAGTACTTC.

This clonotype was found many times. The genes are TRBV12-3 or TRBV12-4 and TRBJ1-2, with 9 bases that match TRBD1. Trimming cost V 6 bases and J 4 bases; bases outside gene matches: 12. The CDR3 length is 16 residues. The CDR3 region has the DNA TGTGCCAGCAGATCTACCGGGACAGGGATGAGCTATGGCTACACCTTC. Its protein product is CASRSTGTGMSYGYTF.